These 5 T cell receptor beta chains were all obtained from the same sample, sequenced in a study of blood T cells in healthy people across ages. For the second PCR, which ran for about 6 to 12 cycles, a sample-barcoded 5' primer and a J-beta primer mix were used. One entry per CDR3 protein, called by TCRdb with MiXCR from the 5' RACE reads. The sample has 1.5 million or so distinct CDR3 sequences; around two fifths are singletons. Material for sequencing was blood. These receptor sequences come from a woman between 18 and 29 years old in good health.

This chain uses TRBV5-1 with TRBJ1-2, with D possibly matching TRBD1 (6 bases). Trimming shortened V by 1 base and J by 2 bases, and 12 bases separated the two germline ends. Germline loops: CDR1 SGHRS, CDR2 YFSETQ. CDR3 length: 15 residues. CDR3 loop: CASSLIPDRNYGYTF. In DNA form, the CDR3 reads TGCGCCAGCAGCTTGATCCCCGACAGGAACTATGGCTACACCTTC. Based on the CDR3 plus reference TRBV5-1 and TRBJ1-2, the full variable domain is KAGVTQTPRYLIKTRGQQVTLSCSPISGHRSVSWYQQTPGQGLQFLFEYFSETQRNKGNFPGRFSGRQFSNSRSEMNVSTLELGDSALYLCASSLIPDRNYGYTFGSGTRLTVV.

This chain connects TRBV12-3 or TRBV12-4 to TRBJ2-2, with TRBD1 as a possible D gene (6 bases). CDR3 length: 14 amino acids. Trimming took off 3 bases at V and 3 bases at J, with 8 bases between the two ends. This CDR3 is CASSFTGYTGELFF. The CDR3 coding sequence is TGTGCCAGCAGTTTTACAGGGTACACCGGGGAGCTGTTTTTT.

Notes on this clonotype: The junction departs from germline at one end; a sequencing error may be responsible. The rearrangement joins TRBV12-3 or TRBV12-4 to TRBJ2-3, with TRBD2 matching 12 bases. This CDR3 region has 16 residues. The CDR3 here is CASSTVLAGGTDTEYF. CDR3 DNA sequence: TGTGCCAGCAGCACCGTACTAGCGGGGGGCACAGATACGGAGTATTTT.

The gene calls are TRBV20-1 and TRBJ2-1; 8 positions match TRBD2. This CDR3 is 17 amino acids long. V was pared by 3 bases and J by 4 bases, with 14 bases of the junction left unmatched. CDR1 and CDR2 (germline): DFQATT, SNEGSKA (reference sequence). The CDR3 loop reads CSARPLPGGSLYNEQFF. CDR3 in DNA: TGCAGTGCTAGGCCCCTACCGGGGGGGAGCCTTTACAATGAGCAGTTCTTC.

The chain employs TRBV6-6 and TRBJ2-3, with TRBD1 matching 7 bases. The germline CDR1 and CDR2 sequences are MNHNY and SVGAGI (reference sequence). V was pared by 1 base and J by 4 bases, with 11 bases of the junction left unmatched. The CDR3 consists of 17 residues. CDR3: CASSYLRQGGGADTQYF. DNA for the CDR3: TGTGCCAGCAGTTACTTACGACAGGGTGGTGGCGCAGATACGCAGTATTTT.